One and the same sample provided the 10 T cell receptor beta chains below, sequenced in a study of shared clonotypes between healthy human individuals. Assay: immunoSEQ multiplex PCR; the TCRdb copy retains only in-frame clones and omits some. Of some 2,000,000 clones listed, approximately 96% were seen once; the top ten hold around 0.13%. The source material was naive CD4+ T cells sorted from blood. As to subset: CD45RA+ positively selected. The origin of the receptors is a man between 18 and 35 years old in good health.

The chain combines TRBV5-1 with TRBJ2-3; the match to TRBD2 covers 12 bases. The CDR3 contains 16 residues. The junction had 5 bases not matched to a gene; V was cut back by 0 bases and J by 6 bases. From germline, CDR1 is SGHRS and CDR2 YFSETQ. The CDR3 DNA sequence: TGCGCCAGCAGCTTGGCTAGCGGGAGGGCTGGGGATACGCAGTATTTT. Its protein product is CASSLASGRAGDTQYF.

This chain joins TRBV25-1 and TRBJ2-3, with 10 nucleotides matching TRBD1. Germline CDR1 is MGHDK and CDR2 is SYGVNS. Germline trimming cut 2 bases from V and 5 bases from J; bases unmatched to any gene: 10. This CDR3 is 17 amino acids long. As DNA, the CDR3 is TGTGCCAGCAGTGAAGGGCTGGGACAGGGGAGAAGAGATACGCAGTATTTT. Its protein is CASSEGLGQGRRDTQYF.

The DNA of the CDR3 is TGCGCCAGCAGCTCGCAACAGGGGGCGCCCACCGGGGAGCTGTTTTTT. Amino acids: CASSSQQGAPTGELFF. The chain employs TRBV5-1 and TRBJ2-2; 9 bases are a match to TRBD1. CDR3 length equals 16 residues. The ends lost 3 bases at V and 4 bases at J; junction bases unmatched: 7. CDR1 is SGHRS, CDR2 YFSETQ, per germline.

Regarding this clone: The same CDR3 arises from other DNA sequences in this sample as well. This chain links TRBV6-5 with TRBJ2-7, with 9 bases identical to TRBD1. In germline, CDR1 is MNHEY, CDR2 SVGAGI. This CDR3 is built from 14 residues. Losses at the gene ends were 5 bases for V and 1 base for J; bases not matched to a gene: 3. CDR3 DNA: TGTGCCAGCAGTACGGACAGGGGATCCTACGAGCAGTACTTC. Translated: CASSTDRGSYEQYF.

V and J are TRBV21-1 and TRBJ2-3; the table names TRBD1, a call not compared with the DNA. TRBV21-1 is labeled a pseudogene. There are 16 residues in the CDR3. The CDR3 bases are TGTGCCAGCAGCTTCCCCAGGGGATCGGGCACAGATACGCAGTATTTT. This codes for CASSFPRGSGTDTQYF.

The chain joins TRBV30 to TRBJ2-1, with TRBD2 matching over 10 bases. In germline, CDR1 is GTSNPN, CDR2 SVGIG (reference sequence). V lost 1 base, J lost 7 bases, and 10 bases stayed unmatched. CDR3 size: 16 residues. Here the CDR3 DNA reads TGTGCCTGGAGTGGACGAAGCGGGGGGGCCCGGAATGAGCAGTTCTTC. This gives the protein CAWSGRSGGARNEQFF.

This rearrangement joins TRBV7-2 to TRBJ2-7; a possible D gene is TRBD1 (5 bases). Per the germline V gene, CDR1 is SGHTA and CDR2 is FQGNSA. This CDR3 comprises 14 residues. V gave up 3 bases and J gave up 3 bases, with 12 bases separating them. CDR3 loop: CASSFYQGSYEQYF. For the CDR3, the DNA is TGTGCCAGCAGCTTTTATCAGGGTAGCTACGAGCAGTACTTC.

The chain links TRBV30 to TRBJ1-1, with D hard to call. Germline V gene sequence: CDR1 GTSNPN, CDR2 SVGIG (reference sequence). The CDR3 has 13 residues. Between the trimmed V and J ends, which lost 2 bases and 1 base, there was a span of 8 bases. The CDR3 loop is CAWSSQRNTEAFF. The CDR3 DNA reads TGTGCCTGGAGTTCACAGAGGAACACTGAAGCTTTCTTT.

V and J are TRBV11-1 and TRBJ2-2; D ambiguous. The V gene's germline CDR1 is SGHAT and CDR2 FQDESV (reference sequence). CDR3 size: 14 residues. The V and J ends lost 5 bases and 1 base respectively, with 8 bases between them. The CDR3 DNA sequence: TGTGCCAGCAGCCCTCAACTGAACACCGGGGAGCTGTTTTTT. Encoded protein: CASSPQLNTGELFF.

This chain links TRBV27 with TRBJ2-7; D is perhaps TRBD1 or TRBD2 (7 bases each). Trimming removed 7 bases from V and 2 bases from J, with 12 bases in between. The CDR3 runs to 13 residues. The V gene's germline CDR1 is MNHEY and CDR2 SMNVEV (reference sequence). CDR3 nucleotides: TGTGCCAGCACAGGGGGGGAGCCCTACGAGCAGTACTTC. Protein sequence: CASTGGEPYEQYF.